The rows below give T cell receptor beta chains drawn from one sample of a study of blood T cell repertoires in COVID-19. The method was immunoSEQ multiplex PCR; TCRdb's version includes in-frame clones alone and lacks a portion of them. The sample consists of approximately 500,000 clones, roughly 88% of them appearing once. The material sequenced was PBMCs or T cells enriched from blood (not recorded which). The receptors come from a woman aged 40 to 49 who had recovered from COVID-19. The CDR3 runs from the conserved cysteine through the conserved F or W. The D gene is left open where the match is weak. Clone size is given for some rows only: seen once, a few or many times, or a class if the clone is expanded.

d_gene: -; v_gene: TRBV19; abundance: once; j_gene: TRBJ1-2; CDR3aa: CASSISRYGYTF; CDR3nt: TGTGCCAGTAGTATAAGCAGGTACGGCTACACCTTC
d_gene: TRBD2; v_gene: TRBV4-3; abundance: -; j_gene: TRBJ2-3; CDR3aa: CASSQDFSGSYTDTQYF; CDR3nt: TGCGCCAGCAGCCAAGATTTTAGCGGGAGCTATACAGATACGCAGTATTTT
d_gene: -; v_gene: TRBV30; abundance: -; j_gene: TRBJ2-3; CDR3aa: CAWSVQSDTQYF; CDR3nt: TGTGCCTGGAGTGTACAATCAGATACGCAGTATTTT
d_gene: TRBD1; v_gene: TRBV19; abundance: -; j_gene: TRBJ2-7; CDR3aa: CASSPSGGPEQYF; CDR3nt: TGTGCCAGTAGTCCCTCAGGGGGTCCCGAGCAGTACTTC
d_gene: TRBD1; v_gene: TRBV19; abundance: -; j_gene: TRBJ1-2; CDR3aa: CASSIGDRAYGYTF; CDR3nt: TGTGCCAGTAGTATAGGGGACAGGGCCTATGGCTACACCTTC
d_gene: TRBD2; v_gene: TRBV7-9; abundance: -; j_gene: TRBJ2-3; CDR3aa: CASSLGTSGRVGTDTQYF; CDR3nt: TGTGCCAGCAGCTTAGGGACTAGCGGGAGAGTTGGCACAGATACGCAGTATTTT
d_gene: TRBD1; v_gene: TRBV7-9; abundance: -; j_gene: TRBJ1-2; CDR3aa: CASSLESPTGSGYTF; CDR3nt: TGTGCCAGCAGCTTAGAGTCCCCGACAGGGTCTGGCTACACCTTC
d_gene: -; v_gene: TRBV10-3; abundance: -; j_gene: TRBJ2-2; CDR3aa: CAISGLDAPGELFF; CDR3nt: TGTGCCATCAGTGGACTAGACGCACCCGGGGAGCTGTTTTTT
d_gene: TRBD1; v_gene: TRBV13; abundance: -; j_gene: TRBJ2-7; CDR3aa: CASSPGTGGDEQYF; CDR3nt: TGTGCCAGCAGCCCAGGGACAGGGGGCGACGAGCAGTACTTC
d_gene: -; v_gene: TRBV12-3/TRBV12-4; abundance: few; j_gene: TRBJ2-7; CDR3aa: CASALDSSEEQYF; CDR3nt: TGTGCCAGCGCTTTAGACAGCTCAGAGGAGCAGTACTTC
d_gene: -; v_gene: TRBV5-1; abundance: -; j_gene: TRBJ2-5; CDR3aa: CASSRDSSQETQYF; CDR3nt: TGCGCCAGCAGCCGGGACTCTAGTCAAGAGACCCAGTACTTC
d_gene: -; v_gene: TRBV5-1; abundance: -; j_gene: TRBJ2-2; CDR3aa: CASSFLIERDTGELFF; CDR3nt: TGCGCCAGCAGCTTCCTTATCGAGCGGGACACCGGGGAGCTGTTTTTT
d_gene: -; v_gene: TRBV25-1; abundance: -; j_gene: TRBJ1-1; CDR3aa: CASSGQGGTEAFF; CDR3nt: TGTGCCAGCAGTGGGCAGGGAGGGACTGAAGCTTTCTTT
d_gene: TRBD1; v_gene: TRBV5-5; abundance: -; j_gene: TRBJ2-1; CDR3aa: CASSLVTGGINEQFF; CDR3nt: TGTGCCAGCAGCTTGGTGACAGGGGGCATCAATGAGCAGTTCTTC
d_gene: -; v_gene: TRBV2; abundance: -; j_gene: TRBJ2-1; CDR3aa: CASRLQGLLYNEQFF; CDR3nt: TGTGCCAGCAGATTACAGGGCTTACTATACAATGAGCAGTTCTTC
d_gene: -; v_gene: TRBV29-1; abundance: -; j_gene: TRBJ2-1; CDR3aa: CSVKTGGGYNEQFF; CDR3nt: TGCAGCGTTAAGACTGGAGGTGGCTACAATGAGCAGTTCTTC
d_gene: -; v_gene: TRBV13; abundance: -; j_gene: TRBJ2-2; CDR3aa: CASSSPTDYNSNTGELFF; CDR3nt: TGTGCCAGCAGCTCTCCGACAGATTATAATTCTAACACCGGGGAGCTGTTTTTT
d_gene: TRBD2; v_gene: TRBV24-1; abundance: -; j_gene: TRBJ2-5; CDR3aa: CATSDPAGGSGETQYF; CDR3nt: TGTGCCACCAGTGATCCAGCGGGAGGATCTGGGGAGACCCAGTACTTC
d_gene: -; v_gene: TRBV25-1; abundance: -; j_gene: TRBJ2-2; CDR3aa: CASSESNTGELFF; CDR3nt: TGTGCCAGCAGTGAATCAAACACCGGGGAGCTGTTTTTT
d_gene: TRBD2; v_gene: TRBV6-5; abundance: -; j_gene: TRBJ2-2; CDR3aa: CASSPGLAGPVVFF; CDR3nt: TGTGCCAGCAGCCCGGGACTAGCGGGACCAGTGGTGTTTTTT
d_gene: TRBD2; v_gene: TRBV6-5; abundance: -; j_gene: TRBJ2-1; CDR3aa: CASSYGLVRYNEQFF; CDR3nt: TGTGCCAGCAGTTACGGACTAGTTAGGTACAATGAGCAGTTCTTC
d_gene: TRBD1; v_gene: TRBV5-1; abundance: -; j_gene: TRBJ2-1; CDR3aa: CASSRLDRPSSYNEQFF; CDR3nt: TGCGCCAGCAGCCGACTGGACAGGCCGAGCTCCTACAATGAGCAGTTCTTC
d_gene: -; v_gene: TRBV30; abundance: -; j_gene: TRBJ1-3; CDR3aa: CAWSALVSGNTIYF; CDR3nt: TGTGCCTGGAGTGCGCTAGTCTCTGGAAACACCATATATTTT
d_gene: -; v_gene: TRBV2; abundance: -; j_gene: TRBJ1-4; CDR3aa: CASSLDIQLFF; CDR3nt: TGTGCCAGCAGTTTGGACATTCAACTGTTTTTT
d_gene: -; v_gene: TRBV3-1/TRBV3-2; abundance: -; j_gene: TRBJ1-6; CDR3aa: CASSRWTDNSPLHF; CDR3nt: TGTGCCAGCAGCCGGTGGACAGATAATTCACCCCTCCACTTT
d_gene: -; v_gene: TRBV4-3; abundance: -; j_gene: TRBJ1-1; CDR3aa: CASSQNSATEAFF; CDR3nt: TGCGCCAGCAGCCAAAACAGTGCCACTGAAGCTTTCTTT
d_gene: TRBD1; v_gene: TRBV4-3; abundance: -; j_gene: TRBJ2-3; CDR3aa: CASSLATGLFTDTQYF; CDR3nt: TGCGCCAGCAGCCTTGCGACAGGGCTTTTTACAGATACGCAGTATTTT
d_gene: TRBD2; v_gene: TRBV19; abundance: -; j_gene: TRBJ2-5; CDR3aa: CASSLGLAGVVETQYF; CDR3nt: TGTGCCAGTAGTCTAGGACTAGCGGGAGTGGTTGAGACCCAGTACTTC
d_gene: -; v_gene: TRBV7-2; abundance: -; j_gene: TRBJ1-1; CDR3aa: CASSFLGQGLEAFF; CDR3nt: TGTGCCAGCAGCTTCCTGGGTCAGGGCCTTGAAGCTTTCTTT
d_gene: -; v_gene: TRBV7-9; abundance: -; j_gene: TRBJ1-1; CDR3aa: CASSLVTGNTEAFF; CDR3nt: TGTGCCAGCAGCTTAGTGACAGGGAACACTGAAGCTTTCTTT
d_gene: -; v_gene: TRBV2; abundance: -; j_gene: TRBJ2-1; CDR3aa: CASGAYNEQFF; CDR3nt: TGTGCCAGCGGAGCCTACAATGAGCAGTTCTTC